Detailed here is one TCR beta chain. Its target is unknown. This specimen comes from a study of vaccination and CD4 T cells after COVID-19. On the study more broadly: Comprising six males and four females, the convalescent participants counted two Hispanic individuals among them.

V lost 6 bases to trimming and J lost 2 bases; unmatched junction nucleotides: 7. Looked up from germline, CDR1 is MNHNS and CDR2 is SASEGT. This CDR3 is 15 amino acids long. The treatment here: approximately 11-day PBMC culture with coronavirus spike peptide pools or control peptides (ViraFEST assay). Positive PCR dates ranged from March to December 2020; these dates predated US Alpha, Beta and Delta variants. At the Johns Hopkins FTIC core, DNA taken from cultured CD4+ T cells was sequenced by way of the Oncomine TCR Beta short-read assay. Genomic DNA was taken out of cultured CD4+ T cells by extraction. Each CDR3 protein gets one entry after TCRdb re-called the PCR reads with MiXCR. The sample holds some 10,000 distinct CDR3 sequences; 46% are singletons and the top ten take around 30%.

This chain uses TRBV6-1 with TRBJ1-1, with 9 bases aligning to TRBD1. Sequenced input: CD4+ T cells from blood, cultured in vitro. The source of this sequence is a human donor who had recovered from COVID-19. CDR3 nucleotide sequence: TGTGCCAGCAGCCCTTTGACAGGGGGAAACACTGAAGCTTTCTTT. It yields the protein CASSPLTGGNTEAFF.